Each of the 12 T cell receptor beta chains below was sequenced from the same sample in a study of CD8+ T cells in alopecia areata. After isolation, RNA underwent reverse transcription to generate cDNA as the sequencing template. Only in-frame clones appear in the TCRdb table, and some are missing; sequencing was by immunoSEQ multiplex PCR. Of around 140,000 clones listed, 87% are singletons. The starting material was CD8+ T cells sorted from blood, obtained at week 0. The origin of the receptors is a human donor with alopecia areata.

The V call is TRBV5-1, the J call TRBJ1-1; 8 positions agree with TRBD1. There are 14 residues in the CDR3. Germline V CDR1 and CDR2: SGHRS, YFSETQ. The V and J ends lost 4 bases and 4 bases, in that order; junction bases with no gene match: 6. The CDR3 DNA sequence: TGCGCCAGCAGCAAGACAGGGGCGGGCACTGAAGCTTTCTTT. It specifies CASSKTGAGTEAFF.

The rearrangement joins TRBV29-1 to TRBJ2-1; 11 bases match TRBD1. The germline CDR1 and CDR2 sequences are SQVTM and ANQGSEA. The CDR3 contains 12 residues. The CDR3 DNA is TGCGGACAGGGGGCAGGTAGCAATGAGCAGTTCTTC. Amino acids: CGQGAGSNEQFF.

Here the CDR3 reads CASSDKTSTDTQYF. CDR3 DNA: TGTGCCAGCAGCGATAAAACTAGCACAGATACGCAGTATTTT. The chain carries TRBV28 and TRBJ2-3; D call uncertain. This CDR3 contains 14 residues. V was cut by 6 bases and J by 0 bases, with 10 bases left in between. The germline V gene encodes CDR1 MDHEN and CDR2 SYDVKM.

V is TRBV14 and J is TRBJ2-5; D remains ambiguous. CDR1 is SGHDN, CDR2 FVKESK, per germline. There are 14 residues in the CDR3. V was trimmed by 1 base and J by 5 bases, leaving 11 bases between them. The CDR3 nucleotides read TGTGCCAGCAGCCAAGTATCCGGGTTGGAGACCCAGTACTTC. It specifies CASSQVSGLETQYF.

V is TRBV4-1 and J is TRBJ2-7; TRBD2 agrees at 8 bases. Germline CDR1 reads MGHRA; CDR2 reads YSYEKL. This CDR3 has 13 residues. V was pared by 3 bases and J by 6 bases, with 4 bases of the junction left unmatched. The CDR3 is CASSQRLASEQYF. The CDR3 region has the DNA TGCGCCAGCAGCCAGAGACTAGCGTCCGAGCAGTACTTC.

The V and J genes are TRBV28 and TRBJ2-2, with D possibly being TRBD1 or TRBD2 (5 bases each). The V end was cut by 7 bases, the J end by 6 bases, with 15 bases between. This CDR3 region has 14 residues. Germline-derived CDR1 and CDR2 are MDHEN and SYDVKM. The CDR3 here is CASTSTVGAGELFF. Written as DNA, the CDR3 is TGTGCCAGCACCTCCACCGTGGGGGCCGGGGAGCTGTTTTTT. Variable domain in full (rest from reference TRBV28 and TRBJ2-2): DVKVTQSSRYLVKRTGEKVFLECVQDMDHENMFWYRQDPGLGLRLIYFSYDVKMKEKGDIPEGYSVSREKKERFSLILESASTNQTSMYLCASTSTVGAGELFFGEGSRLTVL.

CDR3 nucleotides: TGCAGCGTTGTCCCTCGAGGCCTTGGAAACACCATATATTTT. Translated: CSVVPRGLGNTIYF. The chain recombines TRBV29-1 with TRBJ1-3; no definite D call. This CDR3 region has 14 residues. CDR1 is SQVTM and CDR2 is ANQGSEA in the germline V gene. V gave up 4 bases and J gave up 3 bases, with 13 bases separating them.

The rearrangement joins TRBV19 to TRBJ2-1; D unresolved. Between the trimmed V and J ends, which lost 1 base and 9 bases, there was a span of 10 bases. Germline lookup yields CDR1 LNHDA and CDR2 SQIVND (reference sequence). The CDR3 contains 13 residues. The CDR3 spells CASSIGYYGEQFF. For the CDR3, the DNA is TGTGCCAGTAGTATAGGGTACTACGGTGAGCAGTTCTTC.

The chain couples TRBV29-1 to TRBJ2-7, with TRBD1 identical over 12 bases. This CDR3 spans 14 amino acids. Losses at the gene ends were 5 bases for V and 7 bases for J; bases not matched to a gene: 9. CDR1 is SQVTM, CDR2 ANQGSEA, per germline. CDR3 sequence reads: CSVTGTGGPQEQYF. In DNA form, the CDR3 reads TGCAGCGTTACCGGGACAGGGGGCCCCCAAGAGCAGTACTTC.

This clone was seen only a few times. The chain links TRBV29-1 to TRBJ1-1, with 9 bases that match TRBD1. J lost 4 bases, V lost 6 bases, and 12 bases had no gene match. The CDR3 consists of 15 residues. Germline values: CDR1 SQVTM, CDR2 ANQGSEA. CDR3 residues: CSVRSGQGAGTEAFF. For the CDR3, the DNA is TGCAGCGTGCGATCGGGACAGGGAGCGGGCACTGAAGCTTTCTTT.

The rearrangement joins TRBV6-1 to TRBJ2-3; 11 nucleotides line up with TRBD2. After removal of 1 base from V and 4 bases from J, the junction contained 1 base not matched to a gene. Germline V gives CDR1 MNHNS, CDR2 SASEGT. The CDR3 loop spans 15 amino acids. The CDR3 DNA reads TGTGCCAGCAGTGAAGAACTAGCGGGAGCAGATACGCAGTATTTT. Translation gives CASSEELAGADTQYF.

V is TRBV4-2 and J is TRBJ2-7, with TRBD2 matching over 10 bases. This CDR3 comprises 14 residues. V trimming: 4 bases; J trimming: 2 bases; junction bases outside the gene matches: 2. Germline lookup yields CDR1 LGHNA and CDR2 YNFKEQ. The CDR3 is CASSPLAGPYEQYF. The CDR3 DNA reads TGTGCCAGCAGCCCACTAGCGGGGCCCTACGAGCAGTACTTC.